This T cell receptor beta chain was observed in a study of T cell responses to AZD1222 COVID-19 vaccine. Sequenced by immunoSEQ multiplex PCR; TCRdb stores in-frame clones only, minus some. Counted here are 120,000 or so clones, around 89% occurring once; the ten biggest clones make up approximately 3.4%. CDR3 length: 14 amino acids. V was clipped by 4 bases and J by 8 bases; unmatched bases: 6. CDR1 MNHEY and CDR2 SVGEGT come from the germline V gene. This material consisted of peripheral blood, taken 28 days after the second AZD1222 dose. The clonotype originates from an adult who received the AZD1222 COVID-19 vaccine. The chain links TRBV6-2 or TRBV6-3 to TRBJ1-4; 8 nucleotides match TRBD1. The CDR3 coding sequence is TGTGCCAGCAGTTGGGCAGGGGGCCGAGAAAAACTGTTTTTT. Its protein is CASSWAGGREKLFF.